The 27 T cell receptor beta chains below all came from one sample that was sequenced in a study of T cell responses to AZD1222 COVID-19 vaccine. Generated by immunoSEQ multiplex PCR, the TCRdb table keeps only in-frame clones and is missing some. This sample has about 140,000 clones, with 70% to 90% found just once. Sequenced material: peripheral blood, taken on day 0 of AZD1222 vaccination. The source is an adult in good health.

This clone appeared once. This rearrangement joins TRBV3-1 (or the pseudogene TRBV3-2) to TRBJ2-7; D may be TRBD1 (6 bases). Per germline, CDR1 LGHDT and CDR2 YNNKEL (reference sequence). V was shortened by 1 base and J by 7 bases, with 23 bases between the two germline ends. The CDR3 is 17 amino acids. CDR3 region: CASSQGHFRAERGEQYF. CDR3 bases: TGTGCCAGCAGCCAAGGACATTTTCGAGCGGAGAGGGGGGAGCAGTACTTC.

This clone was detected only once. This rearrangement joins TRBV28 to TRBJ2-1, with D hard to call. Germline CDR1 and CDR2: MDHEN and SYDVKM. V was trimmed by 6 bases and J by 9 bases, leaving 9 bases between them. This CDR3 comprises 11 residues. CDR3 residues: CASRLGGEQFF. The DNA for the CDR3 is TGTGCCAGCAGGTTAGGTGGTGAGCAGTTCTTC.

The CDR3 DNA reads TGTGCCAGCAGCCCCACAGGGTATCAAGAGACCCAGTACTTC. It translates to CASSPTGYQETQYF. The rearrangement uses TRBV6-5 and TRBJ2-5; TRBD1 might be the D (6 bases). Germline lookup yields CDR1 MNHEY and CDR2 SVGAGI. This CDR3 comprises 14 residues. Trimming took 6 bases from V and 2 from J, leaving 13 bases between them.

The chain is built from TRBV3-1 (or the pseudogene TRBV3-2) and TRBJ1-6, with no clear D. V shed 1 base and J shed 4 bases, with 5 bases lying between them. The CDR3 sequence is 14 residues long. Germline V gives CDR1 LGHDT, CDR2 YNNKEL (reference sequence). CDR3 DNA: TGTGCCAGCAGCCAAGCACAGTATAATTCACCCCTCCACTTT. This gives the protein CASSQAQYNSPLHF.

CDR3 bases: TGTGCCACCAGTGATACTGATTCAGGGACGGGACTGTTTTTT. As protein: CATSDTDSGTGLFF. The V and J genes are TRBV24-1 and TRBJ1-4, with a tentative D call TRBD1 (5 bases). V lost 3 bases to trimming and J lost 13 bases, with 17 bases between them. The CDR3 extends over 14 amino acids. Germline assignment: CDR1 KGHDR and CDR2 SFDVKD.

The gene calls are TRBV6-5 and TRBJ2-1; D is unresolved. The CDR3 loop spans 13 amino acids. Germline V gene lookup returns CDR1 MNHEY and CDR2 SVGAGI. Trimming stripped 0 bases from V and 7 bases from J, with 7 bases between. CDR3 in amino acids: CASSYSFANEQFF. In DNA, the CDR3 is TGTGCCAGCAGTTACTCCTTCGCGAATGAGCAGTTCTTC.

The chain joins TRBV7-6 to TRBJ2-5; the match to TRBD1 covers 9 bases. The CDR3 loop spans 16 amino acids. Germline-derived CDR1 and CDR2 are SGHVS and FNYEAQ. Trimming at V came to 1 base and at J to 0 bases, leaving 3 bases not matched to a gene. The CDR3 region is CASSLVGQGYQETQYF. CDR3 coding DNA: TGTGCCAGCAGCTTAGTGGGACAGGGTTACCAAGAGACCCAGTACTTC.

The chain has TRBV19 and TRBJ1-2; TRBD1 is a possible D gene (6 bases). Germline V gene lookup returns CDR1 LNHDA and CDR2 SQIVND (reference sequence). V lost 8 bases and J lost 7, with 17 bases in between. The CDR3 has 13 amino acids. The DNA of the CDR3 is TGTGCCAGTCGGTGGCTCGGGGGGCCTGGCTACACCTTC. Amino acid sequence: CASRWLGGPGYTF.

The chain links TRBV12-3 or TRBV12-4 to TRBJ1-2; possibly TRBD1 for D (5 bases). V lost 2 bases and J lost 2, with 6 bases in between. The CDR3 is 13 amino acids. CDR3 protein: CASSLWGNYGYTF. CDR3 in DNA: TGTGCCAGCAGTTTATGGGGGAACTATGGCTACACCTTC.

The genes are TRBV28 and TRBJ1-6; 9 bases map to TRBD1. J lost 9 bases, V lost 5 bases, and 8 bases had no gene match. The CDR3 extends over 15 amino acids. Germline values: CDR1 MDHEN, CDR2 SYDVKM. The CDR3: CASSQTGQGRSPLHF. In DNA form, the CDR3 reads TGTGCCAGCAGTCAAACGGGACAGGGACGTTCACCCCTCCACTTT. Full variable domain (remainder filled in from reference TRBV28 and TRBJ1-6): DVKVTQSSRYLVKRTGEKVFLECVQDMDHENMFWYRQDPGLGLRLIYFSYDVKMKEKGDIPEGYSVSREKKERFSLILESASTNQTSMYLCASSQTGQGRSPLHFGNGTRLTVT.

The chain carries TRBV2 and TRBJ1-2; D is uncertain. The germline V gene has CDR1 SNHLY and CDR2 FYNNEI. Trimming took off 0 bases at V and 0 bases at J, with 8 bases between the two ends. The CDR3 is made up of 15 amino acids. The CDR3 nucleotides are TGTGCCAGCAGTGAAGCTCCCCAGGCTAACTATGGCTACACCTTC. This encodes CASSEAPQANYGYTF.

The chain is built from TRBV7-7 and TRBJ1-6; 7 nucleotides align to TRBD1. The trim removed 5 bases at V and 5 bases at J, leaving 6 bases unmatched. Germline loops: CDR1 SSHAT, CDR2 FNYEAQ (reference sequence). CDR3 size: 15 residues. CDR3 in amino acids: CASSPTTGNNSPLHF. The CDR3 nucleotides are TGTGCCAGCAGCCCCACGACAGGGAATAATTCACCCCTCCACTTT.

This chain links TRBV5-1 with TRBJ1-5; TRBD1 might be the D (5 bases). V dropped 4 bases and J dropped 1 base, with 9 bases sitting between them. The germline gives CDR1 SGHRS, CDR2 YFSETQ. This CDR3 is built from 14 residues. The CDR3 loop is CASSVGDSNQPQHF. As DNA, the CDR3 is TGCGCCAGCAGCGTGGGGGACAGCAATCAGCCCCAGCATTTT.

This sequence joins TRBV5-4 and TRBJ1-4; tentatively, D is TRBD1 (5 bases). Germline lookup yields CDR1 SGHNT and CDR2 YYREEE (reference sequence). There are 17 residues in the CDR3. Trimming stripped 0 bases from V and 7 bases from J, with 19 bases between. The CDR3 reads CASSLAGAPGSGEKLFF. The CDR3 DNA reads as TGTGCCAGCAGCTTGGCCGGGGCGCCGGGCTCGGGTGAAAAACTGTTTTTT.

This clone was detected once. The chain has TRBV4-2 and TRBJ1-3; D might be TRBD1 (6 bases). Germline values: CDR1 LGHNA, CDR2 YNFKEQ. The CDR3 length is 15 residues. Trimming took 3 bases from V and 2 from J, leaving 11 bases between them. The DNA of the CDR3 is TGTGCCAGCAGCCACAGACAGGAACCTGGAAACACCATATATTTT. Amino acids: CASSHRQEPGNTIYF.

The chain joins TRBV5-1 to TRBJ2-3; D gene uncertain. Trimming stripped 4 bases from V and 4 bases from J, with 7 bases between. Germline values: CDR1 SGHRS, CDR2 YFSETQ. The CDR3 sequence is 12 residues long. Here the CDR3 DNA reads TGCGCCAGCAGCGTCATCTCAGATACGCAGTATTTT. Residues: CASSVISDTQYF.

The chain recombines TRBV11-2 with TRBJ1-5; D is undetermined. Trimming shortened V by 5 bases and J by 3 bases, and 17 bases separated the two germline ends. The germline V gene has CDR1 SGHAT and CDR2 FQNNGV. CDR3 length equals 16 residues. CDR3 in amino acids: CASSPNMRTPNQPQHF. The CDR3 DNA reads TGTGCCAGCAGCCCCAATATGCGGACCCCCAATCAGCCCCAGCATTTT. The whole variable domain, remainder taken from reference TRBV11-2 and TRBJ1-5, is EAGVAQSPRYKIIEKRQSVAFWCNPISGHATLYWYQQILGQGPKLLIQFQNNGVVDDSQLPKDRFSAERLKGVDSTLKIQPAKLEDSAVYLCASSPNMRTPNQPQHFGDGTRLSIL.

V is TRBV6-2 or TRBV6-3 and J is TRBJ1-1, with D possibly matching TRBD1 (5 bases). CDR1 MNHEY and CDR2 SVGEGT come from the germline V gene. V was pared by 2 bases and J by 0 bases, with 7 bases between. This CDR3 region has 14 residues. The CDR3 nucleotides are TGTGCCAGCAGTTACGGGGGGATGAACACTGAAGCTTTCTTT. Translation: CASSYGGMNTEAFF.

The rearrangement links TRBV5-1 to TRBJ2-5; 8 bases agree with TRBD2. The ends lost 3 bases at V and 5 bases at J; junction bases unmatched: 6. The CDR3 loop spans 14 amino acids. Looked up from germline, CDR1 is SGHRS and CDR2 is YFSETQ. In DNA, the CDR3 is TGCGCCAGCAGCTACGGACTAGCTGAGGAGACCCAGTACTTC. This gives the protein CASSYGLAEETQYF.

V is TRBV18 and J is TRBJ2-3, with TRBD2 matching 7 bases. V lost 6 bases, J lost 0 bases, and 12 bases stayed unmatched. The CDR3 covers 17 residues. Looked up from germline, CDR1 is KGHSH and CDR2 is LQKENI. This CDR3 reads CASSTQPSGYSTDTQYF. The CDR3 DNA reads TGTGCCAGCTCTACCCAACCTAGCGGATATAGCACAGATACGCAGTATTTT.

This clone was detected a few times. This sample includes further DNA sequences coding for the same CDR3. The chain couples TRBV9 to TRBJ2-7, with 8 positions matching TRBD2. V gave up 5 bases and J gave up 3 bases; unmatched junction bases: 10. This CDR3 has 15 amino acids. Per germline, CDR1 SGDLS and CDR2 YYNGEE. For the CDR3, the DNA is TGTGCCAGCAGTGAGGGGCTAGCGGGTAACTACGAGCAGTACTTC. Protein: CASSEGLAGNYEQYF.

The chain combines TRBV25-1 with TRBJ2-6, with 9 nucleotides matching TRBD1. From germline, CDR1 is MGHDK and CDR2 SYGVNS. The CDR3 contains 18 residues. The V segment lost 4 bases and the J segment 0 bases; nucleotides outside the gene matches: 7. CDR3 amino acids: CASSGRDRVLSGANVLTF. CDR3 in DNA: TGTGCCAGCAGTGGGAGGGACAGGGTCCTCTCTGGGGCCAACGTCCTGACTTTC.

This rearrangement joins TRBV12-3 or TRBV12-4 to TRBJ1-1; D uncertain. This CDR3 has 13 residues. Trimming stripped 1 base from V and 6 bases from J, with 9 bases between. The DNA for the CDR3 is TGTGCCAGCAGTTTAGGAGAAGTCCCTGAAGCTTTCTTT. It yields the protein CASSLGEVPEAFF.

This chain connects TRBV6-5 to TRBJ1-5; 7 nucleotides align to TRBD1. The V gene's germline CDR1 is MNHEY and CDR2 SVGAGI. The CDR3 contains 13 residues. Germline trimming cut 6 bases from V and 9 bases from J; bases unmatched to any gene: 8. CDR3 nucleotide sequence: TGTGCCAGCAGAGGGGGCGTTCAGGGGCCCCAGCATTTT. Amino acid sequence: CASRGGVQGPQHF.

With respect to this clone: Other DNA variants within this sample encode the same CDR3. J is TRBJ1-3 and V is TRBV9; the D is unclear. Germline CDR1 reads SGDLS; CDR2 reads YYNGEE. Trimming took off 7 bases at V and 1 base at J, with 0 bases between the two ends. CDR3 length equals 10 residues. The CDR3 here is CASSGNTIYF. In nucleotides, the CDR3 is TGTGCCAGCTCTGGAAACACCATATATTTT.

The CDR3 loop reads CASSISGDRGAFF. CDR3 nucleotide sequence: TGTGCCAGTAGTATATCGGGGGACAGGGGAGCTTTCTTT. This rearrangement joins TRBV19 to TRBJ1-1; 10 nucleotides line up with TRBD1. Germline V gives CDR1 LNHDA, CDR2 SQIVND (reference sequence). After removal of 2 bases from V and 10 bases from J, the junction contained 4 bases not matched to a gene. The CDR3 length is 13 residues. The entire variable domain, with the rest obtained from reference TRBV19 and TRBJ1-1, is as follows: DGGITQSPKYLFRKEGQNVTLSCEQNLNHDAMYWYRQDPGQGLRLIYYSQIVNDFQKGDIAEGYSVSREKKESFPLTVTSAQKNPTAFYLCASSISGDRGAFFGQGTRLTVV.

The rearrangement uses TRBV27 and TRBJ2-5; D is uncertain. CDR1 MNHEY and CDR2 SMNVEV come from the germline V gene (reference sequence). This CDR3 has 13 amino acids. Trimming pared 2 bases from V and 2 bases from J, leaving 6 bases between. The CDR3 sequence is CASSLTRQETQYF. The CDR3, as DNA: TGTGCCAGCAGTTTAACTCGGCAAGAGACCCAGTACTTC.